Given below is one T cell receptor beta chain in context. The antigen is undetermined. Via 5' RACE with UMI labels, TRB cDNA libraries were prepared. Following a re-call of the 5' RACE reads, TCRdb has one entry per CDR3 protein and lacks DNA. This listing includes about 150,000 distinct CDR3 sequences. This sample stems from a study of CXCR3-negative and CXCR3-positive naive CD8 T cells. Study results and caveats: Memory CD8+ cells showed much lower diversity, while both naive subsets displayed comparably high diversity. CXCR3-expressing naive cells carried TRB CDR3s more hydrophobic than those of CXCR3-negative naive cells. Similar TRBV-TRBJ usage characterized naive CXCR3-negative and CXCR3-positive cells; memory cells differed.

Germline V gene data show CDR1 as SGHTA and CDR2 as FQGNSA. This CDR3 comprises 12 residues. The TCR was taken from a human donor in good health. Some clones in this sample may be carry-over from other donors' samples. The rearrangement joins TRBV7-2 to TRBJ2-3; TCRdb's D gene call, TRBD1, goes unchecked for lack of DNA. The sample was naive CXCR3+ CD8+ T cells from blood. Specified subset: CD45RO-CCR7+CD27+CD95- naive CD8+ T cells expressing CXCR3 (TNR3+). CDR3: CASSPQGASQYF. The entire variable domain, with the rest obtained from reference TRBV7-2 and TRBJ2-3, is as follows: GAGVSQSPSNKVTEKGKDVELRCDPISGHTALYWYRQSLGQGLEFLIYFQGNSAPDKSGLPSDRFSAERTGGSVSTLTIQRTQQEDSAVYLCASSPQGASQYFGPGTRLTVL.